These T cell receptor beta chains were read from a single sample in a study of blood T cell repertoires in COVID-19. Measured with immunoSEQ multiplex PCR; TCRdb has only the in-frame clones, and not every one. In the table there are a few hundred thousand clones, roughly 90% of which are singletons. The sequencing input was peripheral blood. These receptors came from a woman aged 25 to 39 with COVID-19, enrolled during active disease. Both conserved end residues are trimmed from each CDR3. Where a row states a size, it is once, few, many or the class of an expanded clone; other rows omit it.

V gene	clone size	CDR3 protein
TRBV5-4	-	ASSLAGSTDTQY
TRBV7-6	-	ASSLGGGADTQY
TRBV10-1	-	ASSESTKGRAGELF
TRBV5-4	-	ASSPGGSGANVLT
TRBV18	-	ASSRASPGANVLT
TRBV6-2/TRBV6-3	-	ASSRTTYNEQF
TRBV24-1	-	ATSDATSGKTQY
TRBV19	-	ASSSGGTDTQY
TRBV5-1	-	ASSLGTSQETQY
TRBV4-3	-	ASSQDGLAVEETQY
TRBV2	once	ASRANWDSSGYEQY
TRBV6-5	-	ASSRTSGEQETQY
TRBV16	-	ASSGDDRVNTDTQY
TRBV2	-	ASNRGNEKLF
TRBV28	-	ASSVGQGGEQY
TRBV19	-	ASSPKTGQAVFYGYT
TRBV6-2/TRBV6-3	-	ASSLGQGNGYT
TRBV6-2/TRBV6-3	-	ASSQSRLAEQF
TRBV21-1	-	ASSHNPGQGVEGGEQY
TRBV7-2	-	ASGERTGSIADTQY
TRBV14	-	ASSQDSGEQF
TRBV18	-	ASSPRSGLDYGYT
TRBV27	-	ASSSASNYGYT
TRBV7-8	-	ASSLEQGDTGELF
TRBV7-9	-	ASSLAVPGETQY
TRBV6-6	-	ASRQQGLAGIHEQY
TRBV27	once	ASSQLTMGGLGTEAF
TRBV5-1	-	ASSLGTGYEQY
TRBV19	few	ASSINRNTEAF
TRBV10-3	-	AISEGQGVIQPQH
TRBV19	-	ASSNAGTAAEKLF
TRBV2	-	ASSLETTNEKLF
TRBV24-1	-	ATSGRDGQPQH
TRBV6-5	-	ASSYSYSLGEQF
TRBV27	-	ASSLRPGVWEKLF
TRBV4-2	-	ASSQDRDRSYGYT
TRBV9	-	ASSVLGGTEAF
TRBV18	-	ASSSLAVYEQF
TRBV7-9	-	ASSSEGDSPPQH
TRBV12-3/TRBV12-4	-	ASSLKALIEAF
TRBV7-6	once	ASSLTSGGTDTQY
TRBV6-2/TRBV6-3	-	ASSYGQGHQPQH
TRBV5-1	once	ASSLTGRNTEAF
TRBV28	few	ASSGTGLSLNEQY
TRBV3-1/TRBV3-2	-	ASSQEIGRGGTQY
TRBV19	-	ASSPWDRVRNSPLH
TRBV11-2	-	ASSLAGDWQY
TRBV6-5	-	AVSWGDNEQF
TRBV18	-	ASSPPRGNPGNTIY
TRBV6-5	medium-sized	ASSPSAGGNQPQH
TRBV28	-	ASRQGQANTEAF
TRBV3-1/TRBV3-2	once	ASSSHSTEAF